The present T cell receptor (beta chain) was sequenced within a study of blood T cells in healthy people across ages. The CDR3 extends over 10 amino acids. From germline, CDR1 is MNHEY and CDR2 SMNVEV (reference sequence). In this sample, this clonotype turned up a few times. Through a sample-barcoded 5' primer and a J-beta primer mix, a second PCR was run for roughly 7 to 11 cycles. MiXCR was run by TCRdb on the 5' RACE reads, yielding one entry per CDR3 protein. This sample has around 1,500,000 distinct CDR3 sequences; over 25% occur once, and the top ten carry 7.7%. The chain employs TRBV27 and TRBJ1-1; no clear D. This clonotype was obtained from a woman in her twenties or thirties in good health. Sequenced: blood. In DNA form, the CDR3 reads TGTGCTTCAGGCCCGGGTAAAGCTTTCTTT. It specifies CASGPGKAFF.